This T cell receptor beta chain is drawn from a study of blood T cell repertoires in COVID-19. Background on the study: Material from acute and convalescent COVID-19 was sourced from the United States, Italy and Spain.

Comment on this clone: A read error may account for a junction end that differs from germline.

In germline, CDR1 is SNHLY, CDR2 FYNNEI. This CDR3 has 15 amino acids. In the study's own analysis: Quantification of nucleated cells was approximated via reference gene primer amplification. Libraries were prepared by immunoSEQ multiplex PCR; TCRdb keeps only in-frame clonotypes and omits some of them. V, J and clone size reflect that table, while D and trimming were determined from the DNA. The sample lists about 220,000 clones; approximately 85% were seen once. Sample: peripheral blood. The origin of this receptor is an elderly woman with COVID-19, enrolled during active disease. The rearrangement links TRBV2 to TRBJ2-3; 8 bases are shared with TRBD1. The CDR3 DNA reads as TGTGCCAGCAGGGAAGACAGGGGTAGGACAGATACGCAGTATTTT. It translates to CASREDRGRTDTQYF.